This TCR beta chain derives from a study of T cell repertoires in cytomegalovirus infection. In the study overall: CMV infection together with matching HLA type was indicated by public TCR beta signatures.

Findings and caveats of the study: HLA-C-restricted CMV clonotypes gave the most frequent clonotype in two of eight donors. Accumulated public TCR beta family frequency recognized individuals carrying CMV together with the relevant HLA.

TCRdb fed the reads into MiXCR, producing one record per CDR3 protein. The sample records some 600,000 distinct CDR3 sequences, approximately 24% being singletons. V shed 3 bases, J shed 0 bases, and the junction held 6 bases outside the gene matches. The CDR3 sequence is 16 residues long. Per germline, CDR1 SGHAT and CDR2 FQNNGV. This clonotype was seen many times. Its antigen is as yet unknown. The chain couples TRBV11-2 to TRBJ2-3, with 7 positions matching TRBD1. The sequence derives from a human donor in good health (CMV status not recorded). Some clones in this sample may be carry-over from other donors' samples. The sample comprised CD8+ T cells from PBMCs. The CDR3 bases are TGTGCCAGCAGCTTCGGCAGGGGGATGAGCACAGATACGCAGTATTTT. Encoded protein: CASSFGRGMSTDTQYF.